The 9 T cell receptor beta chains in this list originate from one sample, sequenced in a study of naive and memory T cell subsets. The SP2 primer and nested alpha and beta constant region primers amplified ligated cDNA in four rounds. TCRdb reanalysed the UMI-ligation and nested PCR reads using MiXCR and keeps one entry per CDR3 protein. The sample holds over 20,000 distinct CDR3 sequences, 4% to 6.5% seen once. TCR cDNA received a 3' ligated oligonucleotide that carried a UMI. Sequenced: blood. Receptors originate from an adult in good health.

This clonotype was counted many times. This chain uses TRBV4-1 with TRBJ2-2; D is ambiguous. The CDR3 contains 16 residues. Per the germline V gene, CDR1 is MGHRA and CDR2 is YSYEKL. V gave up 0 bases and J gave up 1 base, with 9 bases separating them. The CDR3 protein is CASSQEGRVNTGELFF. The CDR3 region has the DNA TGCGCCAGCAGCCAAGAAGGACGCGTGAACACCGGGGAGCTGTTTTTT.

This clonotype was seen repeatedly, ten times or more. This rearrangement joins TRBV29-1 to TRBJ1-2, with D unresolved. Deletions cut 6 bases from V and 4 bases from J, with 15 bases between. The CDR3 spans 13 residues. Per the germline V gene, CDR1 is SQVTM and CDR2 is ANQGSEA. The CDR3 DNA is TGCAGCGTGGATAGCTTCGGCGTCTATGGCTACACCTTC. It yields the protein CSVDSFGVYGYTF.

Ten or more counts support this clonotype. The chain links TRBV29-1 to TRBJ1-1; TRBD1 aligns across 7 bases. Germline assignment: CDR1 SQVTM and CDR2 ANQGSEA. The ends lost 7 bases at V and 4 bases at J; junction bases unmatched: 6. The CDR3 totals 12 residues. This chain's CDR3 is CSGRQGSTEAFF. The CDR3 nucleotides read TGCAGCGGCAGACAGGGCAGCACTGAAGCTTTCTTT.

This clonotype was found many times. V gene TRBV29-1 combines with J gene TRBJ1-1, with no clear D. The CDR3 runs 10 residues. Per germline, CDR1 SQVTM and CDR2 ANQGSEA. V shed 4 bases and J shed 4 bases, with 4 bases lying between them. The CDR3 sequence is CSVGVTEAFF. As DNA, the CDR3 is TGCAGCGTTGGTGTCACTGAAGCTTTCTTT. The variable domain in full, with the rest retrieved from reference TRBV29-1 and TRBJ1-1, is SAVISQKPSRDICQRGTSLTIQCQVDSQVTMMFWYRQQPGQSLTLIATANQGSEATYESGFVIDKFPISRPNLTFSTLTVSNMSPEDSSIYLCSVGVTEAFFGQGTRLTVV.

This clonotype was seen many times. This chain links TRBV29-1 with TRBJ2-2; 11 bases match TRBD1. V lost 6 bases and J lost 4; bases outside the gene matches: 7. The CDR3 runs to 15 residues. The germline V gene has CDR1 SQVTM and CDR2 ANQGSEA. In DNA, the CDR3 is TGCAGCGTCGGGAGAGGGACAGGGGGCACCGGGGAGCTGTTTTTT. This codes for CSVGRGTGGTGELFF.

At least ten counts were recorded for this clonotype. The V call is TRBV4-3, the J call TRBJ2-3, with D unresolved. The CDR3 spans 14 residues. Germline V gene data show CDR1 as LGHNA and CDR2 as YSLEER. Trimming pared 2 bases from V and 2 bases from J, leaving 8 bases between. The CDR3 protein is CASSQPLFTDTQYF. The CDR3 DNA follows: TGCGCCAGCAGCCAACCACTCTTCACAGATACGCAGTATTTT.

This clonotype was seen many times. The rearrangement uses TRBV14 and TRBJ1-2; a possible D gene is TRBD1 (5 bases). Germline V CDR1 and CDR2: SGHDN, FVKESK. V lost 0 bases and J lost 7, with 18 bases in between. The CDR3 spans 16 residues. CDR3: CASSQDLSGRALGYTF. Here the CDR3 DNA reads TGTGCCAGCAGCCAAGATTTATCGGGACGGGCACTTGGCTACACCTTC. Using reference TRBV14 and TRBJ1-2 for the parts outside the CDR3, the full variable domain is EAGVTQFPSHSVIEKGQTVTLRCDPISGHDNLYWYRRVMGKEIKFLLHFVKESKQDESGMPNNRFLAERTGGTYSTLKVQPAELEDSGVYFCASSQDLSGRALGYTFGSGTRLTVV.

There are a few counts of this clonotype. This chain uses TRBV4-3 with TRBJ2-1; D perhaps matches TRBD1 (6 bases). Trimming cost V 0 bases and J 0 bases, with 9 bases left between them. This CDR3 has 16 residues. The germline V gene has CDR1 LGHNA and CDR2 YSLEER. The CDR3 bases are TGCGCCAGCAGCCAAGATCAGGGGATCTCCTACAATGAGCAGTTCTTC. Residues: CASSQDQGISYNEQFF.

This clonotype was seen a handful of times. V is TRBV5-1 and J is TRBJ2-5; TRBD1 might be the D (6 bases). Germline CDR1 and CDR2: SGHRS and YFSETQ. This CDR3 is built from 17 residues. Trimming removed 4 bases from V and 2 bases from J, with 21 bases in between. CDR3 coding DNA: TGCGCCAGCAGCCCCCATGGCTGGGGGCGCGGACAAGAGACCCAGTACTTC. Amino acids: CASSPHGWGRGQETQYF.